A selection of T cell receptor beta chains follows, all from one sample in a study of early T cells in non-severe SARS-CoV-2 infection. TCRdb re-called the 5' RACE reads with MiXCR, one entry per CDR3 protein. The sample records tens of thousands of distinct CDR3 sequences, around a sixth being singletons. Specimen: whole blood. The receptor source for this set is an adult who was a healthcare worker with PCR-confirmed SARS-CoV-2 infection or an uninfected control (not recorded which). The CDR3 runs from the conserved cysteine through the conserved F or W. The D gene is left open where the match is weak. Clone size is not always given. Where it is, it says once, few, many or a class for expanded clones.

TGTGCCAGCAGCCCGACAGGGGTGCAAGAGACCCAGTACTTC	CASSPTGVQETQYF	TRBD1	few	TRBJ2-5	TRBV11-3
TGTGCCAGCAGTTCTCACCTGGGACAGGGCGCCACTGAAGCTTTCTTT	CASSSHLGQGATEAFF	TRBD1	many	TRBJ1-1	TRBV12-3/TRBV12-4
TGCGCCAGCAGCTTGGCTAAGGGGTATCCCAACACCGGGAAGCTGTTTTTT	CASSLAKGYPNTGKLFF	-	-	TRBJ2-2	TRBV5-1
TGTGCCAGTAGCCCGACAGACACAGATACGCAGTATTTT	CASSPTDTDTQYF	-	-	TRBJ2-3	TRBV19
TGCGCCAGCAGCTTGGAACAGGGCTACGAGCAGTACTTC	CASSLEQGYEQYF	-	few	TRBJ2-7	TRBV5-1
TGTGCCAGCAGCTGGAAAGGGGGGAACACTGAAGCTTTCTTT	CASSWKGGNTEAFF	-	many	TRBJ1-1	TRBV7-2
TGTGCCAGCAGCCCGGGGCGGGACAGGAGTACGGGGCAGTACTTC	CASSPGRDRSTGQYF	TRBD1	-	TRBJ2-7	TRBV11-2
TGTGCCAGCAGCAACCGGGACGAAGCTTTCTTT	CASSNRDEAFF	-	-	TRBJ1-1	TRBV3-1
TGCGCCAGCATACAGGACACTGAAGCTTTCTTT	CASIQDTEAFF	-	-	TRBJ1-1	TRBV5-1
TGTGCCAGCAGCTCCGGGACCCGGAACTATGGCTACACCTTC	CASSSGTRNYGYTF	-	-	TRBJ1-2	TRBV28
TGTGCCAGCAGTTTGGGACAGGGGGGTGGCTACACCTTC	CASSLGQGGGYTF	TRBD1	few	TRBJ1-2	TRBV27
TGTGCCAGCAGTGAATATTCTACAGACTCTCCCACAGATACGCAGTATTTT	CASSEYSTDSPTDTQYF	-	many	TRBJ2-3	TRBV25-1
TGTGCCAGCAGTTCAAACAGATTCTATGGCTACACCTTC	CASSSNRFYGYTF	-	few	TRBJ1-2	TRBV12-3/TRBV12-4
TGTGCCAGCAGAAGCCTTACCCCTGGGGCCAACGTCCTGACTTTC	CASRSLTPGANVLTF	-	many	TRBJ2-6	TRBV27
TGTGCCAGCAGTTGGACAGCGATTGAAAAACTGTTTTTT	CASSWTAIEKLFF	-	-	TRBJ1-4	TRBV12-3/TRBV12-4
TGTGCCAGCAGCTTTGGACAGATCAGGAACACTGAAGCTTTCTTT	CASSFGQIRNTEAFF	-	-	TRBJ1-1	TRBV7-2
TGTGCCATCGGCCCGGGTTACATTCAGTACTTC	CAIGPGYIQYF	-	-	TRBJ2-4	TRBV10-3
TGCAGCGTTGAAGAGGACAGACTCAAGTACTTC	CSVEEDRLKYF	-	-	TRBJ2-7	TRBV29-1
TGTGCCAGCAGCTTGGTAGACAGGGGCGGTAATGGCTACACCTTC	CASSLVDRGGNGYTF	TRBD1	-	TRBJ1-2	TRBV7-9
TGTGCCAGCAGTGACGGTCCCCCGGGCACTGAAGCTTTCTTT	CASSDGPPGTEAFF	-	-	TRBJ1-1	TRBV7-6
TGTGCCAGCTCACCGACAAGGGAAACTGAAGCTTTCTTT	CASSPTRETEAFF	-	-	TRBJ1-1	TRBV18
TGTGCCAGCAGCTCAAGCCTTGGTGAGCAGTTCTTC	CASSSSLGEQFF	-	many	TRBJ2-1	TRBV14
TGCAGTGCTCGAGAGGGTACGCAGTATTTT	CSAREGTQYF	-	few	TRBJ2-3	TRBV20-1
TGTGCCAGCAGTTTGAGCCAGAACGAGCAGTACTTC	CASSLSQNEQYF	-	-	TRBJ2-7	TRBV12-3/TRBV12-4
TGTGCCAGCAGTCTAGCGGAAGGCCCCGACCAAGAGACCCAGTACTTC	CASSLAEGPDQETQYF	TRBD2	few	TRBJ2-5	TRBV11-2
TGTGCCAGCAGTTTCCTGGGGGGACTAGCAGTCAATGAGCAGTTCTTC	CASSFLGGLAVNEQFF	TRBD2	many	TRBJ2-1	TRBV7-9
TGTGCCAGCAGCCAAGAAGGCACAGGCGCGGGCACTGAAGCTTTCTTT	CASSQEGTGAGTEAFF	-	few	TRBJ1-1	TRBV4-2
TGCAGCGTTGCCGGGACAATCCCCACCCTGTCCTACGAGCAGTACTTC	CSVAGTIPTLSYEQYF	-	-	TRBJ2-7	TRBV29-1
TGTGCCAGCAGCTTAGTGTCGGGAGTTAGGTACAATGAGCAGTTCTTC	CASSLVSGVRYNEQFF	-	few	TRBJ2-1	TRBV7-2
TGTGCCAGCAGTTACCGGGACAGGGGAGTTTCAGATACGCAGTATTTT	CASSYRDRGVSDTQYF	TRBD1	-	TRBJ2-3	TRBV27
TGTGCCAGCAGCCTAGGACAGGGAAGAGAAAAACTGTTTTTT	CASSLGQGREKLFF	TRBD1	few	TRBJ1-4	TRBV7-9
TGCGCCAGCAGCCAGGACAGCCGTGAAGCTTTCTTT	CASSQDSREAFF	-	many	TRBJ1-1	TRBV4-1
TGTGCCAGCAGCCTAGGGGCTTCTTTGGAATTCTTC	CASSLGASLEFF	-	-	TRBJ2-1	TRBV11-1
TGTGCCAGTAATCACGGCGTGGGACTCGGTTTCAATGAGCAGTTCTTC	CASNHGVGLGFNEQFF	-	few	TRBJ2-1	TRBV19
TGTGCCAGCAGCTTAATTGCCAGTGATAATTCACCCCTCCACTTT	CASSLIASDNSPLHF	-	few	TRBJ1-6	TRBV7-3
TGTGCCAGCAGTCCTGGACCCCAGGGCTCCTACAATGAGCAGTTCTTC	CASSPGPQGSYNEQFF	-	medium-sized	TRBJ2-1	TRBV7-2
TGCAGTGCGAGTGGACGGGCTGCGGAAAAACTGTTTTTT	CSASGRAAEKLFF	-	few	TRBJ1-4	TRBV20-1
TGTGCCAGCAGTTTTTCAGGTGGCTACACCTTC	CASSFSGGYTF	-	-	TRBJ1-2	TRBV28
TGTGCCAGCATCGGACTTCCCTACGAGCAGTACTTC	CASIGLPYEQYF	-	-	TRBJ2-7	TRBV6-1
TGCAGCGTTGCCGACATTAACACTGAAGCTTTCTTT	CSVADINTEAFF	-	-	TRBJ1-1	TRBV29-1
TGTGCCAGCAGCTTGGGAGAAAATCAGCCCCAGCATTTT	CASSLGENQPQHF	-	many	TRBJ1-5	TRBV11-3
TGCGCCAGCAGCGCGAACCAAGAGACCCAGTACTTC	CASSANQETQYF	-	-	TRBJ2-5	TRBV4-1
TGTGCTGCCAGGGCTAGCGGGAGGATCGTCTCCTACAATGAGCAGTTCTTC	CAARASGRIVSYNEQFF	TRBD2	few	TRBJ2-1	TRBV6-2/TRBV6-3
TGTGCCAGCAGCGGGGGAGGAGAGCAGTACTTC	CASSGGGEQYF	-	few	TRBJ2-7	TRBV25-1
TGTGCCAGCAGTTTAGGACAGGGGGTTGAAGCTTTCTTT	CASSLGQGVEAFF	TRBD1	many	TRBJ1-1	TRBV12-3/TRBV12-4
TGTGCCAGCAGTAGACAGGGGGGATCCTACGAGCAGTACTTC	CASSRQGGSYEQYF	TRBD1	-	TRBJ2-7	TRBV12-3/TRBV12-4
TGTGCCAGCAGTCATGGTGTGCGGGTTCAAATCCACAATGAGCAGTTCTTC	CASSHGVRVQIHNEQFF	-	-	TRBJ2-1	TRBV7-9
TGTGCCAGCAGACTGACTAGCGGGGGCGTCAAAAACATTCAGTACTTC	CASRLTSGGVKNIQYF	TRBD2	-	TRBJ2-4	TRBV6-5
TGCGCCAGCAGCGAGGGACAGCCCCTCTACAATGAGCAGTTCTTC	CASSEGQPLYNEQFF	TRBD1	few	TRBJ2-1	TRBV5-1
TGTGCCAGCAGCTCCGACGGAAGTTCTGGAAACACCATATATTTT	CASSSDGSSGNTIYF	-	-	TRBJ1-3	TRBV9
TGTGCCACCAGTGATTCGGTAGAGGGACGCAATGAGCAGTTCTTC	CATSDSVEGRNEQFF	-	-	TRBJ2-1	TRBV24-1
TGCAGCGTCCTGGCGGGGAACACAGATACGCAGTATTTT	CSVLAGNTDTQYF	-	many	TRBJ2-3	TRBV29-1
TGTGCCAGCAGCTCGGACAGGGGGTCCTACAATGAGCAGTTCTTC	CASSSDRGSYNEQFF	TRBD1	few	TRBJ2-1	TRBV7-3
TGCGCCAGCAGCCTCAACAGCGTACCCACTGAAGCTTTCTTT	CASSLNSVPTEAFF	-	many	TRBJ1-1	TRBV10-1
TGTGCCAGCAGCCAACGCGGTACGCAGTATTTT	CASSQRGTQYF	-	many	TRBJ2-3	TRBV3-1
TGTGCCAGCAGCGGGCTTGATCAAGAGACCCAGTACTTC	CASSGLDQETQYF	-	few	TRBJ2-5	TRBV9
TGTGCCAGCAGCTTGTGGCCTGACCAAGAGACCCAGTACTTC	CASSLWPDQETQYF	-	few	TRBJ2-5	TRBV5-4
TGTGCCAGCAGCGTAGGGGGCGACTCCGCAAGGGCCCTCCACTTT	CASSVGGDSARALHF	-	-	TRBJ1-6	TRBV9